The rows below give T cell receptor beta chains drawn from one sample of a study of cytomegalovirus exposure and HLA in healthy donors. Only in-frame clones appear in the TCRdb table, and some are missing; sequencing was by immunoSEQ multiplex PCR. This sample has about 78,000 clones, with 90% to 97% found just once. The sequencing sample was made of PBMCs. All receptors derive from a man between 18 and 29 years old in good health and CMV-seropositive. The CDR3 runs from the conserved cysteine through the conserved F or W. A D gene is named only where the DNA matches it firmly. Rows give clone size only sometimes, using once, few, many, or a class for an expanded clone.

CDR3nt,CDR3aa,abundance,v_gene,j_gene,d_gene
TGTGCCAGCAGTCTACAGGGAGTGGACACTGAAGCTTTCTTT,CASSLQGVDTEAFF,.,TRBV27,TRBJ1-1,.
TGTGCCAGCAGCTTACGGACAGGGGGCGCCGAGCAGTACTTC,CASSLRTGGAEQYF,.,TRBV5-4,TRBJ2-7,TRBD1
TGTGCCTCGCGGCTAGCGCCGAACACCGGGGAGCTGTTTTTT,CASRLAPNTGELFF,.,TRBV27,TRBJ2-2,.
TGCAGCGTTGGGGACACAACCCCGAACACTGAAGCTTTCTTT,CSVGDTTPNTEAFF,.,TRBV29-1,TRBJ1-1,.
TGCAGCGTTGAAGAGGACAAAGAAGAGACCCAGTACTTC,CSVEEDKEETQYF,.,TRBV29-1,TRBJ2-5,.
TGTGCCAGCTCACCAGGGACAGGGAACTACAATGAGCAGTTCTTC,CASSPGTGNYNEQFF,.,TRBV18,TRBJ2-1,TRBD1
TGTGCCAGCGGAGCAGATACGCAGTATTTT,CASGADTQYF,.,TRBV28,TRBJ2-3,.
TGTGCCAGCAGTCCTCTACAGAACTATGGCTACACCTTC,CASSPLQNYGYTF,.,TRBV28,TRBJ1-2,.
TGTGCCAGCAGCTCCCTGGTGTCTAGCGTAATCTATGAGCAGTTCTTC,CASSSLVSSVIYEQFF,.,TRBV7-2,TRBJ2-1,.
TGTGCCAGCACCCAAAGCGGATGGAGTCGGTCTGAAGCTTTCTTT,CASTQSGWSRSEAFF,.,TRBV6-5,TRBJ1-1,.
TGTGCCAGCCTCGGTAGCAACTCCTACAATGAGCAGTTCTTC,CASLGSNSYNEQFF,once,TRBV28,TRBJ2-1,.
TGTGCCAGCAGATCTACGCATTCTGTCCTTACAACTAATGAAAAACTGTTTTTT,CASRSTHSVLTTNEKLFF,.,TRBV7-2,TRBJ1-4,.
TGTGCCAGCAGCCGGGGGAACAGGGGCCAAGAGACCCAGTACTTC,CASSRGNRGQETQYF,.,TRBV27,TRBJ2-5,.
TGTGCCAGCAGTGACCAGGGGAAGGTAGCTAACTATGGCTACACCTTC,CASSDQGKVANYGYTF,.,TRBV2,TRBJ1-2,.
TGTGCCAGCAGCTTAGGGGACAGGGGCTCCGAGCAGTACTTC,CASSLGDRGSEQYF,.,TRBV7-8,TRBJ2-7,TRBD1
TGCGCCAGCAGCCGGGGACAGCGGTTGGATGGCTACACCTTC,CASSRGQRLDGYTF,.,TRBV5-1,TRBJ1-2,TRBD1
TGTGCCAGCAGTTACTCGGAACAGGGGGCGTACGAGCAGTACTTC,CASSYSEQGAYEQYF,.,TRBV6-5,TRBJ2-7,TRBD1
TGCGCCAGCAGCCATACTGGGGAGCTGTTTTTT,CASSHTGELFF,.,TRBV4-1,TRBJ2-2,.
TGTGCCAGCAGCCCGAGCCCAGGGGCCACCTACGAGCAGTACTTC,CASSPSPGATYEQYF,.,TRBV27,TRBJ2-7,.
TGTGCCAGTAGTTTGGTCGACAGGGGCAATCAGCCCCAGCATTTT,CASSLVDRGNQPQHF,.,TRBV19,TRBJ1-5,TRBD1
TGTGCCAGCAGTGAAAATTTGGGGCGGCTAGGAGAGACCCAGTACTTC,CASSENLGRLGETQYF,.,TRBV25-1,TRBJ2-5,.
TGTGCCACCTCTGTCACAGGCTATCGGGTCGAGCAGTACTTC,CATSVTGYRVEQYF,.,TRBV10-3,TRBJ2-7,.
TGCGCCAGCAGTGCAGGGGATACCGGGGAGCTGTTTTTT,CASSAGDTGELFF,once,TRBV5-1,TRBJ2-2,.
TGTGCCAGCAGTGGACAGAATCCTAGCACAGATACGCAGTATTTT,CASSGQNPSTDTQYF,.,TRBV28,TRBJ2-3,.
TGCGCCAGCAGCTCAGGGACAGGGGCTCAGCCCCAGCATTTT,CASSSGTGAQPQHF,once,TRBV5-1,TRBJ1-5,TRBD1
TGCGCCAGCAGGAACACCAGGGGCTCCTACGAGCAGTACTTC,CASRNTRGSYEQYF,.,TRBV5-1,TRBJ2-7,.
TGTGCCAGTAGTACTGACGAGACAGTTTTCTATGGCTACACCTTC,CASSTDETVFYGYTF,.,TRBV19,TRBJ1-2,.
TGTGCCAGCAGCAAGTGGCCGGGGGCCGGGGGGAATGAGCAGTTCTTC,CASSKWPGAGGNEQFF,.,TRBV7-8,TRBJ2-1,.
TGTGCCAGCAGTTTATCGGTAGGGGGCTCACACACCGGGGAGCTGTTTTTT,CASSLSVGGSHTGELFF,.,TRBV27,TRBJ2-2,TRBD1
TGTGCCAGCAGCTCACAATTCGCACACAGGGAAGAGACCCAGTACTTC,CASSSQFAHREETQYF,.,TRBV7-9,TRBJ2-5,.
TGTGCCAGCAGCTTGGACAGGGCAGGAAACACCATATATTTT,CASSLDRAGNTIYF,.,TRBV5-4,TRBJ1-3,.
TGTGCCAGCAGCTCATTCGGGACAGGGATTATCGAGCAGTACTTC,CASSSFGTGIIEQYF,.,TRBV7-8,TRBJ2-7,TRBD1
TGTGCCAGCAGCTTGGCTTGGGCAGGAAAGACCCAGTACTTC,CASSLAWAGKTQYF,.,TRBV5-4,TRBJ2-5,.
TGTGCCAGCAGCCAATCGGGAAACACCATATATTTT,CASSQSGNTIYF,.,TRBV4-2,TRBJ1-3,.
TGTGCCTGGAGTGTTACTAGCACCTCGTCGGGGCAGTACTTC,CAWSVTSTSSGQYF,.,TRBV30,TRBJ2-7,.
TGTGCCTGGGGAGCCCTCCGAGGGACAGGGGTCCCAGATACGCAGTATTTT,CAWGALRGTGVPDTQYF,.,TRBV30,TRBJ2-3,TRBD1
TGTGCCAGCAGATCATCGCGGGATACGCAGTATTTT,CASRSSRDTQYF,.,TRBV28,TRBJ2-3,.
TGTGCCAGCAGCTTAACAGAAAACTCTGGAAACACCATATATTTT,CASSLTENSGNTIYF,.,TRBV7-6,TRBJ1-3,.
TGTGCCAGCAGCTTCAGCAGGGACTCAACCCAGTACTTC,CASSFSRDSTQYF,.,TRBV7-9,TRBJ2-5,.
TGTGCCAGTAGTTCTTTCTTGGGCGGCTACACCTTC,CASSSFLGGYTF,once,TRBV19,TRBJ1-2,.
TGTGCCAGCAGCTTCCCAGGGGACACTGAAGCTTTCTTT,CASSFPGDTEAFF,.,TRBV5-5,TRBJ1-1,.
TGTGCCAGCAGTTCGGCAGGGCCAGGCTTCGGGGAGCTGTTTTTT,CASSSAGPGFGELFF,.,TRBV27,TRBJ2-2,.
TGTGCCAGCAGTATGCCCGGGGGGGGGCCGACCTACGAGCAGTACTTC,CASSMPGGGPTYEQYF,.,TRBV5-5,TRBJ2-7,TRBD2
TGTGCCAGCAGCTCTGGCGGCGTCGGTATCTACGAGCAGTACTTC,CASSSGGVGIYEQYF,.,TRBV7-2,TRBJ2-7,.
TGTGCCAGCAGCTTGGGCCGTACCTACGAGCAGTACTTC,CASSLGRTYEQYF,.,TRBV11-2,TRBJ2-7,.
TGTGCCAGCAGCCCACGGGACAGGGTGACGTCTGGGGCCAACGTCCTGACTTTC,CASSPRDRVTSGANVLTF,.,TRBV7-2,TRBJ2-6,TRBD1
TGTGCCAGCAGCTTGGGCCCCGAGGTAGGCTCCTCCATCTACGAGCAGTACTTC,CASSLGPEVGSSIYEQYF,.,TRBV5-5,TRBJ2-7,.
TGTGCCAGCAGCCCGACGGACTCTTACAATGAGCAGTTCTTC,CASSPTDSYNEQFF,.,TRBV11-3,TRBJ2-1,.
TGTGCCAGCAGTTTGGGCTACTACAATGAGCAGTTCTTC,CASSLGYYNEQFF,.,TRBV28,TRBJ2-1,.
TGTGCCAGCACCACCGCCAGGGGGACAGGGGGGTTGGGGGAGCTGTTTTTT,CASTTARGTGGLGELFF,.,TRBV27,TRBJ2-2,TRBD1
TGTGCCAGCAGTTATTCAGGGGGTATTGGCTACACCTTC,CASSYSGGIGYTF,few,TRBV6-5,TRBJ1-2,TRBD1
TGTGCCAGCAGTTTAACAGGGGGCTCCTACGAGCAGTACTTC,CASSLTGGSYEQYF,.,TRBV27,TRBJ2-7,TRBD1
TGCGCCAGCAGCCAAGGCCTAGCGGAGGAAGCGAACACCGGGGAGCTGTTTTTT,CASSQGLAEEANTGELFF,once,TRBV4-1,TRBJ2-2,TRBD2
TGCGCCAGCAGCTTGGGCCTAGCGGGAGGGCCGGCGTACGAGCAGTACTTC,CASSLGLAGGPAYEQYF,.,TRBV5-1,TRBJ2-7,TRBD2
TGTGCCAGCAGCCTCGGGGGACTAGCGGGAGTCGGGGAGCTGTTTTTT,CASSLGGLAGVGELFF,.,TRBV28,TRBJ2-2,TRBD2
TGTGCCAGCAGCTATGACGGGACAGGGTTTTCTGGAGAGACCCAGTACTTC,CASSYDGTGFSGETQYF,.,TRBV5-4,TRBJ2-5,TRBD1
TGTGCCAGCAGCCTAGGACTAGCGGGAGCCACAGATACGCAGTATTTT,CASSLGLAGATDTQYF,.,TRBV11-3,TRBJ2-3,TRBD2
TGTGCCAGCAGCCAGGGACTAGCGGGAGACTACGAGCAGTACTTC,CASSQGLAGDYEQYF,once,TRBV14,TRBJ2-7,TRBD2
TGTGCCAGCAGCTTGGCGGGACAGTACTACGAGCAGTACTTC,CASSLAGQYYEQYF,.,TRBV5-4,TRBJ2-7,TRBD1